What follows is one T cell receptor beta chain and its context. The CDR3 consists of 14 residues. Trimming removed 3 bases at V and 4 bases at J, with 13 bases between. Germline lookup yields CDR1 KGHSH and CDR2 LQKENI. This specimen comes from a study of response to subunit inactivated influenza vaccine. TCRdb recomputed calls from the RT-PCR reads with MiXCR, one row per CDR3 protein. The sample has roughly 460,000 distinct CDR3 sequences, roughly 9.8% seen once. The gene calls are TRBV18 and TRBJ2-7; perhaps TRBD2 as D (5 bases). Sequences were derived from PBMCs from blood, sampled roughly 6 weeks after vaccination. This clonotype was sampled from a man between 45 and 60 years old who received an inactivated influenza vaccine. The DNA of the CDR3 is TGTGCCAGCTCACCCCAGACGGGGAAATACGAGCAGTACTTC. Translation: CASSPQTGKYEQYF.